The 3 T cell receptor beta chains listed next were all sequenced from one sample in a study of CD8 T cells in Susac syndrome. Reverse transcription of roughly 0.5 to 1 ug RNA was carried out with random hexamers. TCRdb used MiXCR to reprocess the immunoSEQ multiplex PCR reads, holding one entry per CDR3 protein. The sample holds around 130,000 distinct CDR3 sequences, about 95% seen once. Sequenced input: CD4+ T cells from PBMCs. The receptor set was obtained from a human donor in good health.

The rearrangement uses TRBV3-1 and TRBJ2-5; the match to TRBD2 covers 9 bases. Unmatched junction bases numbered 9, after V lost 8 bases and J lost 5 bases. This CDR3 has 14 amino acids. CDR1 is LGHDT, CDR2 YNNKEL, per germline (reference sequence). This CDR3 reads CASDRGGRGETQYF. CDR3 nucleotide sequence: TGTGCCAGCGACCGTGGCGGGAGGGGGGAGACCCAGTACTTC.

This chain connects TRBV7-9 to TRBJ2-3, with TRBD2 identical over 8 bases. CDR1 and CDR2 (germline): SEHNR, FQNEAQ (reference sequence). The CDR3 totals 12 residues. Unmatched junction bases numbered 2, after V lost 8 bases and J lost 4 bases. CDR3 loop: CASAGGADTQYF. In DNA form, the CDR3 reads TGTGCCAGCGCCGGGGGGGCAGATACGCAGTATTTT.

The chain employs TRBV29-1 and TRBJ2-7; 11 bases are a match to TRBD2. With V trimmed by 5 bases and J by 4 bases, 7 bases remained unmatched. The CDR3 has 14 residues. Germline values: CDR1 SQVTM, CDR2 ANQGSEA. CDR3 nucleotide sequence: TGCAGCGTTTCCAAGACTAGCGGGATATACGAGCAGTACTTC. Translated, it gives CSVSKTSGIYEQYF.